The 16 T cell receptor beta chains below all came from one sample that was sequenced in a study of early T cells in non-severe SARS-CoV-2 infection. MiXCR was run by TCRdb on the 5' RACE reads, yielding one entry per CDR3 protein. The repertoire holds about 60,000 distinct CDR3 sequences, with approximately 5.6% as singletons. Source material: whole blood. Receptors were obtained from an adult who was a healthcare worker with PCR-confirmed SARS-CoV-2 infection or an uninfected control (not recorded which).

This clonotype was recorded at least ten times. The genes are TRBV6-5 and TRBJ2-5; TRBD2 matches at 7 bases. This CDR3 has 14 residues. V shed 5 bases and J 7 bases; nucleotides not matched to a gene: 10. Germline CDR1 and CDR2: MNHEY and SVGAGI. CDR3: CASSARRGGGTQYF. CDR3 bases: TGTGCCAGCAGTGCTCGGCGAGGCGGGGGGACCCAGTACTTC.

The table lists this clonotype with a few counts. The chain joins TRBV12-3 or TRBV12-4 to TRBJ2-2; 7 bases are a match to TRBD1. The junction had 6 bases not matched to a gene; V was cut back by 5 bases and J by 6 bases. The CDR3 loop spans 14 amino acids. CDR3 sequence reads: CASSLTTGPGELFF. The CDR3, as DNA: TGTGCCAGCAGTCTCACGACAGGGCCCGGGGAGCTGTTTTTT.

This clonotype came up a few times. The gene calls are TRBV7-2 and TRBJ1-5; no firm D call. Trimming took 1 base from V and 3 from J, leaving 7 bases between them. The CDR3 is 14 amino acids. Germline CDR1 is SGHTA and CDR2 is FQGNSA. CDR3 sequence (DNA): TGTGCCAGCAGCTTAGACCGCTACAATCAGCCCCAGCATTTT. Amino acid sequence: CASSLDRYNQPQHF.

This clonotype was detected only a few times. This chain joins TRBV7-9 and TRBJ1-1, with a possible D match to TRBD1 (5 bases). V lost 6 bases, J lost 7 bases, and 9 bases lay in between. Germline CDR1 is SEHNR and CDR2 is FQNEAQ (reference sequence). The CDR3 consists of 11 residues. The CDR3 protein is CASSQGSEAFF. CDR3 sequence (DNA): TGTGCCAGCAGTCAGGGAAGTGAAGCTTTCTTT. The full variable domain, completed using reference TRBV7-9 and TRBJ1-1, is DTGVSQNPRHKITKRGQNVTFRCDPISEHNRLYWYRQTLGQGPEFLTYFQNEAQLEKSRLLSDRFSAERPKGSFSTLEIQRTEQGDSAMYLCASSQGSEAFFGQGTRLTVV.

This clonotype was recorded at least ten times. The V and J genes are TRBV27 and TRBJ2-2, with 7 positions matching TRBD2. The CDR3 spans 11 residues. Germline CDR1 MNHEY, CDR2 SMNVEV (reference sequence). Trimming cost V 11 bases and J 5 bases; bases outside gene matches: 2. CDR3 amino acids: CAVGRTGELFF. The CDR3 DNA sequence: TGTGCCGTCGGGAGGACCGGGGAGCTGTTTTTT.

This clonotype has ten or more counts. The chain is built from TRBV20-1 and TRBJ1-2, with 8 bases fitting TRBD1. This CDR3 contains 13 residues. The germline V gene has CDR1 DFQATT and CDR2 SNEGSKA (reference sequence). Germline trimming cut 6 bases from V and 4 bases from J; bases unmatched to any gene: 7. This CDR3 reads CSATGQVAYGYTF. The CDR3 DNA sequence: TGCAGTGCCACGGGACAGGTAGCCTATGGCTACACCTTC.

The table lists this clonotype with many counts. The chain recombines TRBV12-5 with TRBJ2-3; 9 nucleotides align to TRBD2. V lost 1 base, J lost 1 base, and 0 bases stayed unmatched. In germline, CDR1 is LGHNT, CDR2 FRNRAP. This CDR3 is built from 15 residues. CDR3 coding DNA: TGTGCTAGTGGTTTGGGACTAGCGGGCACAGATACGCAGTATTTT. Encoded protein: CASGLGLAGTDTQYF.

This clonotype was counted many times. The chain employs TRBV6-2 or TRBV6-3 and TRBJ2-7; 7 bases line up with TRBD2. The V and J ends lost 7 bases and 0 bases, in that order; junction bases with no gene match: 6. Germline V gives CDR1 MNHEY, CDR2 SVGEGT. This CDR3 has 14 residues. CDR3 bases: TGTGCCAGCACCAGGGAGGGGAGCTCCTACGAGCAGTACTTC. This sequence encodes CASTREGSSYEQYF.

This clonotype was seen at least ten times. The chain uses TRBV6-2 or TRBV6-3 and TRBJ1-6; a possible D gene is TRBD1 (5 bases). The CDR3 length is 16 residues. The V gene lost 2 bases and the J gene lost 10 bases, with 18 bases spanning the gap. In germline, CDR1 is MNHEY, CDR2 SVGEGT. CDR3 sequence: CASSYGPGERGSPLHF. For the CDR3, the DNA is TGTGCCAGCAGTTACGGCCCTGGGGAAAGGGGCTCACCCCTCCACTTT.

This clonotype came up many times. This chain uses TRBV12-3 or TRBV12-4 with TRBJ2-3, with D possibly being TRBD1 or TRBD2 (6 bases each). Trimming took 5 bases from V and 4 from J, leaving 13 bases between them. The length of the CDR3 is 14 residues. The CDR3 loop is CASSLGGPADTQYF. DNA of the CDR3: TGTGCCAGCAGTCTGGGGGGCCCCGCAGATACGCAGTATTTT.

This clonotype has at least ten counts. The chain is built from TRBV7-2 and TRBJ2-2; D ambiguous. The CDR3 has 15 amino acids. Trimming took off 3 bases at V and 4 bases at J, with 12 bases between the two ends. Germline V CDR1 and CDR2: SGHTA, FQGNSA. The CDR3: CASSFGPGSTGELFF. CDR3 bases: TGTGCCAGCAGCTTCGGACCCGGCAGCACCGGGGAGCTGTTTTTT.

This clonotype showed up many times. The V call is TRBV3-1, the J call TRBJ2-1; D is ambiguous. V dropped 1 base and J dropped 8 bases, with 9 bases sitting between them. The germline V gene encodes CDR1 LGHDT and CDR2 YNNKEL (reference sequence). The CDR3 totals 13 residues. The CDR3 sequence is CASSQGLPHEQFF. The CDR3 DNA sequence: TGTGCCAGCAGCCAAGGACTGCCCCATGAGCAGTTCTTC.

The table lists this clonotype with many counts. The gene calls are TRBV6-5 and TRBJ2-7, with unresolved D. Germline-derived CDR1 and CDR2 are MNHEY and SVGAGI. With 5 bases removed from V and 4 bases from J, the gap between germline ends came to 12 bases. The CDR3 has 13 amino acids. CDR3 DNA: TGTGCCAGCAGTCCCTATAAGTCATACGAGCAGTACTTC. Translation gives CASSPYKSYEQYF.

This clonotype was seen ten or more times. The chain uses TRBV7-8 and TRBJ2-5; D call uncertain. Germline V gives CDR1 SGHVS, CDR2 FQNEAQ. The V end was cut by 4 bases, the J end by 4 bases, with 19 bases between. This CDR3 is 16 amino acids long. The chain's CDR3 is CASSSHWSIRRETQYF. The CDR3 region has the DNA TGTGCCAGCAGCTCGCACTGGAGTATTCGGAGAGAGACCCAGTACTTC.

This chain's CDR3 is CSAGLAGGPTDTQYF. The CDR3 DNA is TGCAGCGCCGGACTAGCGGGGGGGCCCACAGATACGCAGTATTTT. This chain links TRBV29-1 with TRBJ2-3, with 15 nucleotides matching TRBD2. This CDR3 has 15 amino acids. Germline V gene lookup returns CDR1 SQVTM and CDR2 ANQGSEA. V lost 7 bases and J lost 2; bases outside the gene matches: 4.

The chain links TRBV7-2 to TRBJ1-6; D unresolved. Germline V gene data show CDR1 as SGHTA and CDR2 as FQGNSA. This CDR3 has 13 residues. Trimming removed 8 bases at V and 8 bases at J, with 13 bases between. The CDR3 loop is CASRAFVYSPLHF. In DNA, the CDR3 is TGTGCCAGCCGGGCCTTTGTTTATTCACCCCTCCACTTT. The variable domain in full, with the rest retrieved from reference TRBV7-2 and TRBJ1-6, is GAGVSQSPSNKVTEKGKDVELRCDPISGHTALYWYRQSLGQGLEFLIYFQGNSAPDKSGLPSDRFSAERTGGSVSTLTIQRTQQEDSAVYLCASRAFVYSPLHFGNGTRLTVT.